This T cell receptor (beta chain) derives from a study of T cell responses to AZD1222 COVID-19 vaccine. Study-wide results and caveats: Increases in Spike-specific TCR breadth and depth were seen after two AZD1222 doses.

Method: immunoSEQ multiplex PCR; TCRdb's copy keeps in-frame clones and lacks some. The sample holds 85,000 to 120,000 clones, about four fifths seen once. Points on this clone: Its antigen remains unidentified.

Germline V CDR1 and CDR2: LNHDA, SQIVND (reference sequence). V lost 5 bases to trimming and J lost 0 bases, with 11 bases between them. The CDR3 is made up of 15 amino acids. The sequencing here drew on peripheral blood, taken on day 0 of AZD1222 vaccination. This sequence joins TRBV19 and TRBJ2-1; D gene uncertain. This clonotype was sampled from an adult in good health. The CDR3 region has the DNA TGTGCCAGTAGTCGGCGACTCAGCTCCTACAATGAGCAGTTCTTC. This encodes CASSRRLSSYNEQFF.